This T cell receptor beta chain emerged from a study of molecular identifiers for immune sequencing clone quantification. Study conclusions and caveats: Jurkat TCR RNA from one cell was spiked into about a million naive cells, and it was reportedly detectable there.

There are a few counts of this clonotype. Its specificity is unknown. V lost 1 base, J lost 5 bases, and 7 bases stayed unmatched. Germline assignment: CDR1 LGHDT and CDR2 YNNKEL (reference sequence). The CDR3 spans 16 residues. Sorted naive CD8 T cells, roughly 19,000 to 1,100,000, were sequenced from 10%, 30% or 50% RNA. TCRdb analysed the PCR reads with MiXCR anew, one entry per CDR3 protein. The sample has a few hundred thousand distinct CDR3 sequences; about 23% are singletons. Sequencing was performed on naive CD8+ T cells from blood, with Jurkat cell RNA spiked in. As to subset: FACS-sorted CD8+CD4-CCR7+CD45RA+ naive T cells. The genes are TRBV3-1 and TRBJ2-5, with TRBD1 identical over 10 bases. This sequence was found in a human donor in good health. Some libraries in this study had Jurkat cell RNA spiked in. The CDR3 coding sequence is TGTGCCAGCAGCCAAGGGGTGACAGGGGGCCGGGAGACCCAGTACTTC. Residues: CASSQGVTGGRETQYF.